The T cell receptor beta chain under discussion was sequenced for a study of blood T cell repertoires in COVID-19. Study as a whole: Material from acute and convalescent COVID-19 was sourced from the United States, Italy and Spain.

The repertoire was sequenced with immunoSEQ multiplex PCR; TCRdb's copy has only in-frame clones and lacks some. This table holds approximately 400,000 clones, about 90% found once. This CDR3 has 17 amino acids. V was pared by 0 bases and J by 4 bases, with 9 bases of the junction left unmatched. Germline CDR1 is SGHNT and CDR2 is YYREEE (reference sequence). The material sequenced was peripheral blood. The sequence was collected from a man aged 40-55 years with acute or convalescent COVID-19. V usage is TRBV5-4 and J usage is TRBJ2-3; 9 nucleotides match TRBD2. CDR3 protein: CASSLDLGLAVADTQYF. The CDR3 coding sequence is TGTGCCAGCAGCTTGGACTTGGGACTAGCCGTGGCAGATACGCAGTATTTT.